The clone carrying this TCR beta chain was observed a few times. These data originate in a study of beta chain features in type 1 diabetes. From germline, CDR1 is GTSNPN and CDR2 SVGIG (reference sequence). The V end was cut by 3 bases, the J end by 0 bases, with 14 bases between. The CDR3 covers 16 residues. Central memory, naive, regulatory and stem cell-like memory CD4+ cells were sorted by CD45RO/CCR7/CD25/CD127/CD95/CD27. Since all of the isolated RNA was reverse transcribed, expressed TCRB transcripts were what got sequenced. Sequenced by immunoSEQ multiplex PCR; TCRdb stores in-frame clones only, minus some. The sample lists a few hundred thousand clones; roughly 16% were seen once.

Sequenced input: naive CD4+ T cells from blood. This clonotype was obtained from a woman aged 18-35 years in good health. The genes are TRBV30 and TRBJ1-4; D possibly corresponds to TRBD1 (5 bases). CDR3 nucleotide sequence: TGTGCCTGGAGGGCGACAGACGGTGCAACTAATGAAAAACTGTTTTTT. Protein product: CAWRATDGATNEKLFF.